The rows below give T cell receptor beta chains drawn from one sample of a study of T cell responses to AZD1222 COVID-19 vaccine. Assay used: immunoSEQ multiplex PCR; TCRdb lists only in-frame clones, some missing. Among 130,000 or so clones listed, approximately 91% were seen once. The input for sequencing was peripheral blood, taken 28 days after the second AZD1222 dose. All receptors derive from an adult who received the AZD1222 COVID-19 vaccine. Each CDR3 is given with its conserved first and last residue. A D gene is named only where the DNA matches it firmly. Where a row states a size, it is once, few, many or the class of an expanded clone; other rows omit it.

DNA: TGTGCCAGCAATACGGGAGGGCCCTCCTACGAGCAGTACTTC
CDR3: CASNTGGPSYEQYF
J: TRBJ2-7
size: .
D: TRBD2
V: TRBV28

DNA: TGTGCCAGCAGTTTATCTGGACGACTAGCGGGTCGGGATGAGCAGTTCTTC
CDR3: CASSLSGRLAGRDEQFF
J: TRBJ2-1
size: .
D: TRBD2
V: TRBV27

DNA: TGTGCCAGCAGCTTAGAGGGCAGGGGGGGCACTGAAGCTTTCTTT
CDR3: CASSLEGRGGTEAFF
J: TRBJ1-1
size: .
D: TRBD1
V: TRBV7-9

DNA: TGTGCCAGCAGCCCCCCCGGGACACCGTCGGCTGGCTACACCTTC
CDR3: CASSPPGTPSAGYTF
J: TRBJ1-2
size: .
D: .
V: TRBV14

DNA: TGTGCCAGCAGCCCCGCGGACGGCTACGAGCAGTACTTC
CDR3: CASSPADGYEQYF
J: TRBJ2-7
size: .
D: .
V: TRBV7-6

DNA: TGTGCCAGCAGCATTCAGGGGGAAAGCTACAATGAGCAGTTCTTC
CDR3: CASSIQGESYNEQFF
J: TRBJ2-1
size: .
D: TRBD1
V: TRBV9

DNA: TGTGCCAGCAGCTCTGACAGGGTTGGGGAAAAACTGTTTTTT
CDR3: CASSSDRVGEKLFF
J: TRBJ1-4
size: .
D: TRBD1
V: TRBV7-9

DNA: TGTGCCAGCAGTGAAAGCCCCGGAAACACCATATATTTT
CDR3: CASSESPGNTIYF
J: TRBJ1-3
size: .
D: .
V: TRBV6-1

DNA: TGTGCCAGCAGCTTGGATAGGGGATCCTACGAGCAGTACTTC
CDR3: CASSLDRGSYEQYF
J: TRBJ2-7
size: .
D: .
V: TRBV5-4

DNA: TGTGCCAGCAGTTTAGAGGGCTCCTATAATTCACCCCTCCACTTT
CDR3: CASSLEGSYNSPLHF
J: TRBJ1-6
size: .
D: .
V: TRBV28

DNA: TGCAGCGTTGAAGGGTCGGGAGGGATCTACGAGCAGTACTTC
CDR3: CSVEGSGGIYEQYF
J: TRBJ2-7
size: .
D: TRBD2
V: TRBV29-1

DNA: TGTGCCAGCTCACCGGCGGCAGGGGGCTCCTACGAGCAGTACTTC
CDR3: CASSPAAGGSYEQYF
J: TRBJ2-7
size: .
D: TRBD1
V: TRBV18

DNA: TGTGCCAGCAGATTTAGCAGGGTTCCCAATTCACCCCTCCACTTT
CDR3: CASRFSRVPNSPLHF
J: TRBJ1-6
size: .
D: .
V: TRBV27

DNA: TGTGCCAGCAGCTACGACAGTAGGAACACTGAAGCTTTCTTT
CDR3: CASSYDSRNTEAFF
J: TRBJ1-1
size: .
D: .
V: TRBV9

DNA: TGTGCCATCAGTGAACCGGGGTGGCTGGATGGCTACACCTTC
CDR3: CAISEPGWLDGYTF
J: TRBJ1-2
size: .
D: .
V: TRBV10-3

DNA: TGTGCCAGCAGTGGCAGCGTTGGCAGCTTGAATCAGCCCCAGCATTTT
CDR3: CASSGSVGSLNQPQHF
J: TRBJ1-5
size: once
D: .
V: TRBV2

DNA: TGTGCCAGCAGCTTAGGACGGAGCAACTATGGCTACACCTTC
CDR3: CASSLGRSNYGYTF
J: TRBJ1-2
size: .
D: .
V: TRBV11-1

DNA: TGTGCCAGCAGGGAAGGGGCTGGCACAGATACGCAGTATTTT
CDR3: CASREGAGTDTQYF
J: TRBJ2-3
size: .
D: .
V: TRBV6-1

DNA: TGTGCCACCAGTGGAACCCTTGGGACAGGGGGCAACAATGAGCAGTTCTTC
CDR3: CATSGTLGTGGNNEQFF
J: TRBJ2-1
size: .
D: TRBD1
V: TRBV24-1

DNA: TGCGCCAGCAGCTTTTCTGGCATCTATGGCTACACCTTC
CDR3: CASSFSGIYGYTF
J: TRBJ1-2
size: .
D: .
V: TRBV5-1

DNA: TGTGCCAGCAGCCCCGGACTAGCGACTTACAATGAGCAGTTCTTC
CDR3: CASSPGLATYNEQFF
J: TRBJ2-1
size: .
D: TRBD2
V: TRBV7-6

DNA: TGTGCCAGCAGACCCACAGGGGGCCTCTACGAGCAGTACTTC
CDR3: CASRPTGGLYEQYF
J: TRBJ2-7
size: .
D: TRBD1
V: TRBV2

DNA: TGTGCCAGCAGCCAACCTCATCCCTCCTTC
CDR3: CASSQPHPSF
J: TRBJ1-2
size: .
D: .
V: TRBV3-1/TRBV3-2

DNA: TGCGCCAGCAGTCCCACAGGGGAGTTTCTGGTTTTTGAAAAACTGTTTTTT
CDR3: CASSPTGEFLVFEKLFF
J: TRBJ1-4
size: .
D: TRBD1
V: TRBV23-1

DNA: TGTGCCAGCAGCTTCGGCTTACGTGGAGATACGCAGTATTTT
CDR3: CASSFGLRGDTQYF
J: TRBJ2-3
size: .
D: .
V: TRBV7-3

DNA: TGTGCCAGTACCCCGGGACAGGGGACCCACACCTTC
CDR3: CASTPGQGTHTF
J: TRBJ1-2
size: .
D: TRBD1
V: TRBV19

DNA: TGTGCCATACTAGCGTATGAGTACAATGAGCAGTTCTTC
CDR3: CAILAYEYNEQFF
J: TRBJ2-1
size: .
D: TRBD2
V: TRBV2

DNA: TGTGCCTGGAGTCCCTTGACAGTGATTACCTACGAGCAGTACTTC
CDR3: CAWSPLTVITYEQYF
J: TRBJ2-7
size: once
D: .
V: TRBV30

DNA: TGTGCCAGTAGTCCAGGGTTTACAGATACGCAGTATTTT
CDR3: CASSPGFTDTQYF
J: TRBJ2-3
size: .
D: .
V: TRBV19

DNA: TGCAGCGTTGAGGAACGAGGAACAGGGCGGATAACGACCTATGGCTACACCTTC
CDR3: CSVEERGTGRITTYGYTF
J: TRBJ1-2
size: once
D: .
V: TRBV29-1

DNA: TGTGCCAGCAGGAGACTAGCGGGAGGCCCAGATACGCAGTATTTT
CDR3: CASRRLAGGPDTQYF
J: TRBJ2-3
size: .
D: TRBD2
V: TRBV2

DNA: TGTGCCAGCCACCTAAGAGGGGAAATTTTTGAAAAACTGTTTTTT
CDR3: CASHLRGEIFEKLFF
J: TRBJ1-4
size: .
D: .
V: TRBV6-6

DNA: TGTGCCAGCAGCATAAGGACTAGCGGGGTGAGCTACAATGAGCAGTTCTTC
CDR3: CASSIRTSGVSYNEQFF
J: TRBJ2-1
size: .
D: TRBD2
V: TRBV13

DNA: TGTGCCAGCAGCGGGCACGGACTAGCGGGGAGGGGGTACAATGAGCAGTTCTTC
CDR3: CASSGHGLAGRGYNEQFF
J: TRBJ2-1
size: once
D: TRBD2
V: TRBV9

DNA: TGTGCCAGTGGGCCGACAAATACCTACGAGCAGTACTTC
CDR3: CASGPTNTYEQYF
J: TRBJ2-7
size: .
D: .
V: TRBV19

DNA: TGTGCCAGCAGCGCCATAGGGGTTTCACCCCTCCACTTT
CDR3: CASSAIGVSPLHF
J: TRBJ1-6
size: .
D: .
V: TRBV7-2

DNA: TGTGCCAGCAGTTTTGGGCGGAATCAGCCCCAGCATTTT
CDR3: CASSFGRNQPQHF
J: TRBJ1-5
size: .
D: .
V: TRBV28